These 13 T cell receptor beta chains originate from one sample sequenced in a study of blood T cell repertoires in COVID-19. Method: immunoSEQ multiplex PCR; TCRdb's copy keeps in-frame clones and lacks some. The sample has about 380,000 clones; around 89% are singletons. The sequenced material came from PBMCs or T cells enriched from blood (not recorded which). These receptors all stem from a woman aged 18-29 years who had recovered from COVID-19.

The chain has TRBV27 and TRBJ2-1; the match to TRBD2 covers 11 bases. Trimming cost V 7 bases and J 2 bases; bases outside gene matches: 10. Looked up from germline, CDR1 is MNHEY and CDR2 is SMNVEV (reference sequence). This CDR3 spans 17 amino acids. In nucleotides, the CDR3 is TGTGCCAGCATCCCGAAGACTAGCGGGGAGACCTACAATGAGCAGTTCTTC. Amino acid sequence: CASIPKTSGETYNEQFF.

This rearrangement joins TRBV7-9 to TRBJ2-2; D gene uncertain. The CDR3 is made up of 17 amino acids. CDR1 is SEHNR, CDR2 FQNEAQ, per germline (reference sequence). V was pared by 6 bases and J by 0 bases, with 17 bases between. The DNA of the CDR3 is TGTGCCAGCAGATCACTCTTGGTAGCTCCGAACACCGGGGAGCTGTTTTTT. Protein: CASRSLLVAPNTGELFF.

The CDR3 region has the DNA TGTGCCACCAGTGATTTCATGGACAGTCAAGAGACCCAGTACTTC. Translation gives CATSDFMDSQETQYF. The chain recombines TRBV24-1 with TRBJ2-5; D perhaps matches TRBD1 (6 bases). Germline V gene data show CDR1 as KGHDR and CDR2 as SFDVKD. V was cut by 1 base and J by 2 bases, with 10 bases left in between. The CDR3 spans 15 residues.

V is TRBV3-1 (or the pseudogene TRBV3-2) and J is TRBJ2-1; D is possibly TRBD2 (6 bases). V was cut by 1 base and J by 4 bases, with 11 bases left in between. The germline gives CDR1 LGHDT, CDR2 YNNKEL (reference sequence). This CDR3 comprises 15 residues. The DNA of the CDR3 is TGTGCCAGCAGCCAAGGCGGGGACTTTTACAATGAGCAGTTCTTC. Translating gives CASSQGGDFYNEQFF.

This clone is a singleton in its sample. V and J are TRBV7-9 and TRBJ2-3; 10 bases fit TRBD1. V was pared by 5 bases and J by 5 bases, with 7 bases of the junction left unmatched. The CDR3 consists of 15 residues. Looked up from germline, CDR1 is SEHNR and CDR2 is FQNEAQ (reference sequence). The CDR3 sequence: CASSPWGQGRDTQYF. In DNA, the CDR3 is TGTGCCAGCAGCCCCTGGGGACAGGGGCGAGATACGCAGTATTTT.

CDR3 sequence: CASSPWEKAAQETQYF. CDR3 DNA: TGTGCCAGCAGCCCCTGGGAAAAAGCGGCACAAGAGACCCAGTACTTC. This chain connects TRBV3-1 (or the pseudogene TRBV3-2) to TRBJ2-5; tentative D call: TRBD2 (5 bases). The CDR3 totals 16 residues. Germline V gives CDR1 LGHDT, CDR2 YNNKEL (reference sequence). V gave up 4 bases and J gave up 2 bases, with 17 bases separating them.

The rearrangement joins TRBV2 to TRBJ2-5; a weak D match, TRBD2 (6 bases). The germline V and J ends were trimmed by 6 bases and 4 bases, with 15 bases remaining between them. CDR1 and CDR2 (germline): SNHLY, FYNNEI. This CDR3 comprises 14 residues. CDR3 bases: TGTGCCAGCAGGGAGGAGGGGTGGATAGAGACCCAGTACTTC. Its protein product is CASREEGWIETQYF.

The chain uses TRBV10-3 and TRBJ2-7; 10 nucleotides agree with TRBD1. With V trimmed by 2 bases and J by 4 bases, 5 bases remained unmatched. Germline lookup yields CDR1 ENHRY and CDR2 SYGVKD. This CDR3 comprises 15 residues. The CDR3, as DNA: TGTGCCATCAGTGAGGGGGGACAGGGGTGGTACGAGCAGTACTTC. Translation: CAISEGGQGWYEQYF.

This chain connects TRBV7-2 to TRBJ1-3; D is perhaps TRBD1 (5 bases). Germline V CDR1 and CDR2: SGHTA, FQGNSA. V lost 4 bases, J lost 3 bases, and 13 bases lay in between. CDR3 length: 15 residues. For the CDR3, the DNA is TGTGCCAGCAGCTCAGGGCCCTGGAGTGGAAACACCATATATTTT. This codes for CASSSGPWSGNTIYF.

The chain has TRBV7-6 and TRBJ2-7; the match to TRBD1 covers 7 bases. Germline V gene data show CDR1 as SGHVS and CDR2 as FNYEAQ. This CDR3 contains 14 residues. Trimming removed 5 bases from V and 1 base from J; junction bases left unmatched: 5. This chain's CDR3 is CASSIRQGSYEQYF. DNA for the CDR3: TGTGCCAGCAGCATAAGACAGGGATCCTACGAGCAGTACTTC.

The chain carries TRBV19 and TRBJ2-4, with a possible D match to TRBD2 (6 bases). The CDR3 length is 16 residues. The ends were cut back, 1 base at V and 0 bases at J, with 10 bases in the middle. The germline gives CDR1 LNHDA, CDR2 SQIVND (reference sequence). CDR3 in DNA: TGTGCCAGTAGTATAGGCGGGGCAAAAGCCAAAAACATTCAGTACTTC. This sequence encodes CASSIGGAKAKNIQYF.

This sequence joins TRBV5-6 and TRBJ1-2; the match to TRBD1 covers 7 bases. The V and J ends lost 0 bases and 4 bases, in that order; junction bases with no gene match: 18. This CDR3 is 19 amino acids long. CDR1 and CDR2 from the germline V gene are SGHDT and YYEEEE. The CDR3 sequence is CASSLEDLTGSALVYGYTF. The CDR3 DNA sequence: TGTGCCAGCAGCTTGGAGGACTTGACAGGGAGTGCCTTGGTCTATGGCTACACCTTC.

J is TRBJ1-1 and V is TRBV5-1; 8 positions agree with TRBD1. V trimming: 2 bases; J trimming: 0 bases; junction bases outside the gene matches: 6. CDR3 length equals 16 residues. CDR1 and CDR2 (germline): SGHRS, YFSETQ. Here the CDR3 DNA reads TGCGCCAGCAGCTTTTGGGGACAGGACCTGAACACTGAAGCTTTCTTT. Amino acid sequence: CASSFWGQDLNTEAFF.